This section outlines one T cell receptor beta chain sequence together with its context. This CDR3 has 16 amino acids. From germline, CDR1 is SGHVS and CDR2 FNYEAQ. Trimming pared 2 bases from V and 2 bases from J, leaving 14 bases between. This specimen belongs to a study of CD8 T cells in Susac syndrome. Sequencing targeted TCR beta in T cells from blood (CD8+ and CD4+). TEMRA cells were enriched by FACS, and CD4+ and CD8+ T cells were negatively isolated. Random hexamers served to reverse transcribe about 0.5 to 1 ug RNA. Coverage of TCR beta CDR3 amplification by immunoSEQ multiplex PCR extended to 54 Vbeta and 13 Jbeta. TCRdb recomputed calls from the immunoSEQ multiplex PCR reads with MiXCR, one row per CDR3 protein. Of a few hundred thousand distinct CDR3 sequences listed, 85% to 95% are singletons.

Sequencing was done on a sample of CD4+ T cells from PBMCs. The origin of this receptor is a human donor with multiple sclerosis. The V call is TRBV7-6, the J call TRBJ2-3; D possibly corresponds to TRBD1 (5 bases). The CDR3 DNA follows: TGTGCCAGCAGCTTACGGTCGACAGTAAACACAGATACGCAGTATTTT. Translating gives CASSLRSTVNTDTQYF.